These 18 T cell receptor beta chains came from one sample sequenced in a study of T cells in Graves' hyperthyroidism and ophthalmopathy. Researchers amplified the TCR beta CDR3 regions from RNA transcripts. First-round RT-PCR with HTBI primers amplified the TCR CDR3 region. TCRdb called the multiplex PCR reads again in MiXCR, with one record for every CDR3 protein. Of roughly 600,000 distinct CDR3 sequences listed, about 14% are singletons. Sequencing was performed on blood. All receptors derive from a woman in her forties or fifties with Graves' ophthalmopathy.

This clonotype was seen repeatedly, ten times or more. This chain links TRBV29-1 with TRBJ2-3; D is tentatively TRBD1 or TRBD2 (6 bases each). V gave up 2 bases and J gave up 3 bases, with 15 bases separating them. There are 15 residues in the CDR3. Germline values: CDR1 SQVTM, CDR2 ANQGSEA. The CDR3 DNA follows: TGCAGCGTTGAATGGGCCAGGGGAGGTACAGATACGCAGTATTTT. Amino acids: CSVEWARGGTDTQYF.

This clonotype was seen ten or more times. This CDR3 reads CASNPTGWGTEAFF. CDR3 DNA: TGTGCCAGCAATCCGACAGGGTGGGGAACTGAAGCTTTCTTT. This rearrangement joins TRBV6-1 to TRBJ1-1, with TRBD1 identical over 7 bases. In germline, CDR1 is MNHNS, CDR2 SASEGT. The CDR3 extends over 14 amino acids. The J segment lost 5 bases and the V segment lost 7 bases, leaving 10 bases of the junction unmatched.

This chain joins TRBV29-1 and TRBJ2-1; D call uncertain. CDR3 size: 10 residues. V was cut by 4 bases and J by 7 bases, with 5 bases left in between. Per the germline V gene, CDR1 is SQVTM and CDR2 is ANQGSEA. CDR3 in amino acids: CSVGKNEQFF. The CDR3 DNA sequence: TGCAGCGTTGGTAAGAATGAGCAGTTCTTC.

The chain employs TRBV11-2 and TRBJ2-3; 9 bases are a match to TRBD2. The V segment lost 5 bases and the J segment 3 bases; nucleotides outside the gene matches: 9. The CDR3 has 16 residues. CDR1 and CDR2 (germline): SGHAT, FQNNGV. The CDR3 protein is CASSRRVAGGTDTQYF. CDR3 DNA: TGTGCCAGCAGCCGGAGGGTGGCGGGAGGGACAGATACGCAGTATTTT.

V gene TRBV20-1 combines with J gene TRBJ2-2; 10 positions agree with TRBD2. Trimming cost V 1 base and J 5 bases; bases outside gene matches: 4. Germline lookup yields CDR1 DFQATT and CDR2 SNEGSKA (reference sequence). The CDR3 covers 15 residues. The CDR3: CSARAATSGTGELFF. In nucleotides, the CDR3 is TGCAGTGCTAGAGCGGCGACTAGCGGGACCGGGGAGCTGTTTTTT.

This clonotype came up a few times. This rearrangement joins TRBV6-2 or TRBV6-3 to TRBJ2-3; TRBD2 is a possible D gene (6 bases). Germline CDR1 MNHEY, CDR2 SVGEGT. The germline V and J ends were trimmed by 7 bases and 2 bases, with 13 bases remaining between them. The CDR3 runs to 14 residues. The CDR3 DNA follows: TGTGCCAGCACCATAGGAGGGCCCACAGATACGCAGTATTTT. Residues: CASTIGGPTDTQYF.

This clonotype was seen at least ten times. The CDR3 is CASNRGGTDTQYF. The CDR3 nucleotides are TGTGCCAGCAACAGGGGTGGCACAGATACGCAGTATTTT. The chain couples TRBV14 to TRBJ2-3; 7 nucleotides match TRBD1. This CDR3 contains 13 residues. CDR1 and CDR2 (germline): SGHDN, FVKESK. Trimming at V came to 7 bases and at J to 1 base, leaving 2 bases not matched to a gene.

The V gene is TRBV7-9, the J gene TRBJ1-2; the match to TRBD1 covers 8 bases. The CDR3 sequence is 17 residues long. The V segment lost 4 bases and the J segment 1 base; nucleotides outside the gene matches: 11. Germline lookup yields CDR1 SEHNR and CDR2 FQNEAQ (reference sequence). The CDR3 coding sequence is TGTGCCAGCAGCTCGACAGGGGCCCGGATAATTAACTATGGCTACACCTTC. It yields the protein CASSSTGARIINYGYTF.

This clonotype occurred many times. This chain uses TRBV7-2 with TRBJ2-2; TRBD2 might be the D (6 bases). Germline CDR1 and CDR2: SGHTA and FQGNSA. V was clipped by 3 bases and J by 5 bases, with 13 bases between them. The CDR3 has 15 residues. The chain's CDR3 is CASSLGLRTTGELFF. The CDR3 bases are TGTGCCAGCAGCTTGGGACTTCGAACAACCGGGGAGCTGTTTTTT.

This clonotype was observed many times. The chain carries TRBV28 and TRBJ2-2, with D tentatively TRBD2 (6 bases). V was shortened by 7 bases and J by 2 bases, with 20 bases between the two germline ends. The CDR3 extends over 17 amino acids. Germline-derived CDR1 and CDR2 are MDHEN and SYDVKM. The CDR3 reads CASIVSGSQVNTGELFF. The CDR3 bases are TGTGCCAGCATAGTATCCGGGAGTCAAGTTAACACCGGGGAGCTGTTTTTT.

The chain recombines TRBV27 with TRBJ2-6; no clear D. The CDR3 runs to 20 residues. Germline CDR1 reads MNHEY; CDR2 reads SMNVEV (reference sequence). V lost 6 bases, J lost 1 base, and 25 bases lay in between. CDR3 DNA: TGTGCCAGCAGCCTCTTCCCGGCTTCGAAACTTTTTTCTGGGGCCAACGTCCTGACTTTC. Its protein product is CASSLFPASKLFSGANVLTF.

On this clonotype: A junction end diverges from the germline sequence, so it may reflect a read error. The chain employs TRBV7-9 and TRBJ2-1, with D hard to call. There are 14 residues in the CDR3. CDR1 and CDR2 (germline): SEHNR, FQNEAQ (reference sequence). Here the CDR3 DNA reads TGTGCCGGCAGCCCGCTTGCATTGAACAATGAGCAGTTCTTC. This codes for CAGSPLALNNEQFF. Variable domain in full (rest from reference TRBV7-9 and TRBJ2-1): DTGVSQNPRHKITKRGQNVTFRCDPISEHNRLYWYRQTLGQGPEFLTYFQNEAQLEKSRLLSDRFSAERPKGSFSTLEIQRTEQGDSAMYLCAGSPLALNNEQFFGPGTRLTVL.

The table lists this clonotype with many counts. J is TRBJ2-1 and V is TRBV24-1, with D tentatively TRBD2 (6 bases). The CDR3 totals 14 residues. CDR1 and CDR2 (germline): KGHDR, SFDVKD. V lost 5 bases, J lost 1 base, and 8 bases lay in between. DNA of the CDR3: TGTGCCACCAGTGCTAGCGCTTCCTACAATGAGCAGTTCTTC. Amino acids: CATSASASYNEQFF.

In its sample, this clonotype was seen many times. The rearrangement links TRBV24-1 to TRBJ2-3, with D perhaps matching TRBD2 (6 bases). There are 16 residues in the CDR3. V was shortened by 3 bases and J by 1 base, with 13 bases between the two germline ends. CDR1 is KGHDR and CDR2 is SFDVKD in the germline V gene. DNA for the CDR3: TGTGCCACCAGTGATCCGTCGGGAGTCGGCACAGATACGCAGTATTTT. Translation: CATSDPSGVGTDTQYF.

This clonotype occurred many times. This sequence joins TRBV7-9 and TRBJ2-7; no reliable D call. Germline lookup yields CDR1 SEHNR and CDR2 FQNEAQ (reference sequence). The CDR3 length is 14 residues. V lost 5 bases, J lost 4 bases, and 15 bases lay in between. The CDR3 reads CASSSPDRHYEQYF. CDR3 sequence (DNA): TGTGCCAGCAGCAGCCCCGACCGCCATTACGAGCAGTACTTC.

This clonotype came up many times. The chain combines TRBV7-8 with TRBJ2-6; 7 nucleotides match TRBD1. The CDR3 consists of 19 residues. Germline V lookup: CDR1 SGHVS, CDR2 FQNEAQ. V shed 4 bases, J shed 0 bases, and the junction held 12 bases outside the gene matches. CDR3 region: CASSSRTGSKYSGANVLTF. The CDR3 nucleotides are TGTGCCAGCAGCTCACGGACAGGATCTAAGTACTCTGGGGCCAACGTCCTGACTTTC.

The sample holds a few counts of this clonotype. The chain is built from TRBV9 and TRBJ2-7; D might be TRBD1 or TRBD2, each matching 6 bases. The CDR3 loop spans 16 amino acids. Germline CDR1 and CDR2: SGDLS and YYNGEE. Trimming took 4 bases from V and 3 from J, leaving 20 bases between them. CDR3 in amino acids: CASSPSPLGGIYEQYF. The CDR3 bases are TGTGCCAGCAGCCCCTCTCCTTTGGGGGGCATCTACGAGCAGTACTTC.

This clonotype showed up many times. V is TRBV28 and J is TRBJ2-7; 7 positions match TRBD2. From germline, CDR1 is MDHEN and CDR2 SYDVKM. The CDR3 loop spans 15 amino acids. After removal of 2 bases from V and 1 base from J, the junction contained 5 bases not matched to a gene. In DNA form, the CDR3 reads TGTGCCAGCAGTTTAATAGCCGGGAGGTCCTACGAGCAGTACTTC. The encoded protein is CASSLIAGRSYEQYF.